The table lists the clone carrying this TCR beta chain with a few counts. Its antigen is still unknown. This record comes from a study of T cell repertoires in cytomegalovirus infection. Study as a whole: Well-studied HLA-B-restricted CMV epitopes were used in the study alongside recently identified HLA-C-restricted ones. Public TCR beta signatures marked donors with CMV infection and the matching HLA.

Regarding the study as a whole: Cumulative frequency of public TCR beta families picked out carriers of CMV plus the relevant HLA. HLA-C-restricted CMV-specific TCR beta clonotypes prevailed in the ex vivo response.

V dropped 1 base and J dropped 5; count of bases not matched to a gene: 7. CDR3 length: 16 amino acids. Germline CDR1 and CDR2: LGHNA and YSLEER. In TCRdb, the reads were re-called with MiXCR into one record per CDR3 protein. The sample consists of roughly 990,000 distinct CDR3 sequences, more than 25% of them appearing once. The sample here was cultured CD8+ T cells from PBMCs, taken from culture after CMV antigen stimulation. The genes are TRBV4-3 and TRBJ2-2; the match to TRBD1 covers 7 bases. The TCR was taken from a human donor in good health (CMV status not recorded). Some clones in this sample may be carry-over from other donors' samples. The CDR3 DNA follows: TGCGCCAGCAGCCAAGGCCCGGGACAGCGTACCGGGGAGCTGTTTTTT. As protein: CASSQGPGQRTGELFF.